This T cell receptor gamma chain was captured in a study of gamma-delta chains in newborns, infants, children. About the research overall: Microbial exposure reportedly drives polyclonal innate γδ T cell expansion after birth.

TCRdb repeated clone calling on the reads with CATT. The sample records 1,500 or so gamma-chain clones, 66% being singletons. This clone came up once. In germline, CDR1 is GITISATS, CDR2 ISYDGTV (reference sequence). This CDR3 is built from 19 residues. J lost 3 bases, V lost 0 bases, and 8 bases had no gene match. This TCR came from a child who was a newborn, infant or young child, either healthy, febrile or measles-vaccinated (not recorded which). Sample: blood. This chain connects TRGV9 to TRGJP. No J gene was available from TCRdb, and it was assigned here by a germline match of the DNA. The CDR3 spells CALWEVQGPQELGKKIKVF. The CDR3 coding sequence is TGTGCCTTGTGGGAGGTGCAGGGGCCGCAAGAGTTGGGCAAAAAAATCAAGGTATTT.